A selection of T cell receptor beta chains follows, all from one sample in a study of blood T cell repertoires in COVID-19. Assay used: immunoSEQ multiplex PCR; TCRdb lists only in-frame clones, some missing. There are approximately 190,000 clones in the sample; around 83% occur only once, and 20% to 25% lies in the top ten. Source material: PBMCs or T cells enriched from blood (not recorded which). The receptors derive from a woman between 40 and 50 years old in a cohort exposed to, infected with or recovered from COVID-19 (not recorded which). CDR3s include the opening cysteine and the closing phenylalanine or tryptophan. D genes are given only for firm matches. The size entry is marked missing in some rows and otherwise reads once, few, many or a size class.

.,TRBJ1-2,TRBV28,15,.,TGTGCCAGCAGCCCGAGTAGATGGCCTGACAATGGCTACACCTTC,CASSPSRWPDNGYTF
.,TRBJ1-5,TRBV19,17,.,TGTGCCAGTAGTACAGACAGGCGCCTCGACATCAATCAGCCCCAGCATTTT,CASSTDRRLDINQPQHF
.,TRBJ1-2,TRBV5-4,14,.,TGTGCCAGCAGCTTGAGAGGCACTAACTATGGCTACACCTTC,CASSLRGTNYGYTF
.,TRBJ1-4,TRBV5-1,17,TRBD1,TGCGCCAGCAGCTTGGAACCCGGGGGACAGGGGAATGAAAAACTGTTTTTT,CASSLEPGGQGNEKLFF
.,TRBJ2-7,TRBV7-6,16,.,TGTGCCAGCAGCTTAGCAGACAGAGGGGGTTCCTACGAGCAGTACTTC,CASSLADRGGSYEQYF
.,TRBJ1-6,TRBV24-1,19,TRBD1,TGTGCCACCAGCAAGGCGGGACAGGCGATACACTCCTATAATTCACCCCTCCACTTT,CATSKAGQAIHSYNSPLHF
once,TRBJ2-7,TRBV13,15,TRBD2,TGTGCCAGCAGCTTAGGAGCGGGAGGGATCCACGAGCAGTACTTC,CASSLGAGGIHEQYF
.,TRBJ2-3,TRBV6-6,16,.,TGTGCCAGCAGTTACCAAGGGGTTGGGGGCACAGATACGCAGTATTTT,CASSYQGVGGTDTQYF
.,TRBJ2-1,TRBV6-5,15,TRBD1,TGTGCCAGCAGTTACGAGGGGACAGGGGGCTATGAGCAGTTCTTC,CASSYEGTGGYEQFF
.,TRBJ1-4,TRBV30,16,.,TGTGCCTGGAGTACTTCCCGGGGTCCAATGGGTGAAAAACTGTTTTTT,CAWSTSRGPMGEKLFF